These T cell receptor beta chains were read from a single sample in a study of blood T cell repertoires in COVID-19. The table came from immunoSEQ multiplex PCR; TCRdb's copy has only in-frame clones and leaves some out. The sample includes fewer than 90,000 clones, 75% to 90% of them seen just once. Sequenced material: peripheral blood. The origin of the receptors is a human donor in a cohort sampled during active COVID-19. CDR3s leave out the opening cysteine and the closing phenylalanine or tryptophan. Each record gives: J gene, V gene, CDR3 protein.

TRBJ2-3 | TRBV20-1 | SAGLTTSQY
TRBJ2-5 | TRBV28 | AIAGQDQETQY
TRBJ1-6 | TRBV19 | ASSLGQLNSPLH
TRBJ2-5 | TRBV7-9 | ATIPLGGETQY
TRBJ2-5 | TRBV24-1 | ATSPSGRETQY
TRBJ2-4 | TRBV30 | ACEDSSIAKNIQY
TRBJ2-1 | TRBV4-2 | ASSQISSGGIFYEQF
TRBJ2-3 | TRBV4-2 | ASSPSTSLSSTDTQY
TRBJ1-5 | TRBV5-6 | ASSLTPNQPQH
TRBJ2-3 | TRBV6-6 | ASRDSGLAGDTQY
TRBJ1-2 | TRBV2 | ASAQDRGQGMFGYT
TRBJ1-2 | TRBV11-2 | ASSKGEGEGGGYT
TRBJ2-2 | TRBV27 | ASSLPGQGSGTGELF
TRBJ2-6 | TRBV19 | ASSPILDRVRNAGANVLT
TRBJ1-2 | TRBV9 | ASSPRPWTGPYGYT
TRBJ2-2 | TRBV9 | ASSGTGEGTDGELF
TRBJ1-6 | TRBV15 | ATSRDLSGGSPLH
TRBJ1-2 | TRBV20-1 | SASGWGQGGDGYT
TRBJ2-7 | TRBV28 | ASSLTAGKSLYEQY
TRBJ2-7 | TRBV5-1 | ASSLSSGSGISEQY
TRBJ1-5 | TRBV11-2 | ASSIRQGLGPQH
TRBJ1-4 | TRBV6-5 | ASRYTATNEKLF
TRBJ2-5 | TRBV6-5 | ASSYSYREETQY
TRBJ1-3 | TRBV6-5 | ASKVSGDGNTIY
TRBJ1-5 | TRBV2 | ASTTRTGGNQPQH
TRBJ2-1 | TRBV4-2 | ASSQQLSGSGSYNEQF
TRBJ2-7 | TRBV5-4 | ASSLTGTRNEQY
TRBJ2-6 | TRBV3-1/TRBV3-2 | ASSPGAGANVLT
TRBJ2-1 | TRBV7-6 | ASSARTGEQF
TRBJ1-3 | TRBV6-1 | ASSAQTGSSGNTIY
TRBJ2-7 | TRBV3-1/TRBV3-2 | ASSQVPATYEQY
TRBJ1-1 | TRBV19 | ASSPHGTGVLNTEAF
TRBJ1-6 | TRBV12-3/TRBV12-4 | ASTKGYSPLH
TRBJ2-5 | TRBV18 | ASSHLSGQGEETQY
TRBJ1-2 | TRBV18 | ASSEQGRNYGYT
TRBJ1-2 | TRBV5-1 | ASSSGTGSYGYT
TRBJ2-7 | TRBV6-5 | ASSNQGRRGREQY
TRBJ2-7 | TRBV5-1 | ASSDGTPPREY
TRBJ2-3 | TRBV4-1 | ASSPGLAELPSTDTQY
TRBJ1-1 | TRBV5-1 | ASQTDGTGRTEAF